These 13 T cell receptor beta chains originate from one sample sequenced in a study of blood T cells in healthy people across ages. A second PCR of 7 to 11 cycles used a sample-barcoded 5' primer and a J-beta primer mix. Using its own MiXCR run on the 5' RACE reads, TCRdb lists one record per CDR3 protein. Found here are 600,000 to 650,000 distinct CDR3 sequences, roughly 53% of them singletons; the top ten hold 30% to 40%. The sequenced sample consisted of blood. These receptors were taken from a man aged 60 to 69 in good health.

The CDR3 is CASSVLYGYTF. In DNA, the CDR3 is TGTGCCAGCAGTGTTTTGTATGGCTACACCTTC. V gene TRBV2 combines with J gene TRBJ1-2; D remains ambiguous. V lost 4 bases, J lost 5 bases, and 5 bases lay in between. From germline, CDR1 is SNHLY and CDR2 FYNNEI. There are 11 residues in the CDR3.

The chain employs TRBV4-2 and TRBJ2-3; TRBD1 matches at 7 bases. The CDR3 loop spans 18 amino acids. V was pared by 2 bases and J by 2 bases, with 13 bases of the junction left unmatched. CDR1 is LGHNA and CDR2 is YNFKEQ in the germline V gene. DNA of the CDR3: TGTGCCAGCAGCCAAAGCCCGAACAGGGGAACCCCCACAGATACGCAGTATTTT. Encoded protein: CASSQSPNRGTPTDTQYF.

This chain uses TRBV5-6 with TRBJ2-2; the D gene is possibly TRBD1 (6 bases). Germline CDR1 reads SGHDT; CDR2 reads YYEEEE. The CDR3 has 18 residues. Trimming took 4 bases from V and 5 from J, leaving 24 bases between them. The CDR3 DNA reads as TGTGCCAGCAGCCTGCTTCTTTCCGGGACATACCGAACCGGGGAGCTGTTTTTT. It yields the protein CASSLLLSGTYRTGELFF. Based on the CDR3 plus reference TRBV5-6 and TRBJ2-2, the full variable domain is DAGVTQSPTHLIKTRGQQVTLRCSPKSGHDTVSWYQQALGQGPQFIFQYYEEEERQRGNFPDRFSGHQFPNYSSELNVNALLLGDSALYLCASSLLLSGTYRTGELFFGEGSRLTVL.

This chain joins TRBV6-4 and TRBJ2-1; a weak D match, TRBD2 (6 bases). The end of the DNA is better explained by TRBJ2-7, so the J call may be wrong. The CDR3 is 14 amino acids. Per the germline V gene, CDR1 is MRHNA and CDR2 is SNTAGT. The CDR3: CASKAKRAAYEQYF. DNA of the CDR3: TGTGCCAGCAAGGCCAAGCGGGCGGCCTACGAGCAGTACTTC.

The chain links TRBV27 to TRBJ1-5; the D is unclear. In germline, CDR1 is MNHEY, CDR2 SMNVEV (reference sequence). Between the trimmed V and J ends, which lost 6 bases and 3 bases, there was a span of 15 bases. The CDR3 covers 15 residues. The CDR3 DNA sequence: TGTGCCAGCAGATTTGCCGCATTGGTCAATCAGCCCCAGCATTTT. Amino acid sequence: CASRFAALVNQPQHF.

Worth noting for this clonotype: Its ends do not fully match the called genes, so a read error is possible. The genes are TRBV20-1 and TRBJ2-3, with 10 bases matching TRBD2. The CDR3 has 17 amino acids. Germline CDR1 DFQATT, CDR2 SNEGSKA (reference sequence). The DNA of the CDR3 is TGCAGTGCTAGAGATCGGGCTAGCGGGGGCTTCACAGATACGCGGTATTTT. It translates to CSARDRASGGFTDTRYF.

This chain's CDR3 is CASSHPAAGAWSDTQYF. The CDR3 coding sequence is TGCGCCAGCAGCCATCCAGCCGCGGGGGCTTGGTCAGATACGCAGTATTTT. The chain has TRBV4-1 and TRBJ2-3; TRBD2 might be the D (7 bases). Germline-derived CDR1 and CDR2 are MGHRA and YSYEKL. V was trimmed by 3 bases and J by 4 bases, leaving 20 bases between them. The CDR3 covers 17 residues.

This clonotype was observed a handful of times. The V call is TRBV21-1, the J call TRBJ2-5; the table's D gene call, TRBD2, was not cross checked with the DNA. TRBV21-1 is recorded as a pseudogene. This CDR3 contains 17 residues. CDR3 nucleotide sequence: TGTGCCAGCAGCAAAAGGGATGGGACTAGCGGGGGAGAGACCCAGTACTTC. Translating gives CASSKRDGTSGGETQYF.

The rearrangement links TRBV4-1 to TRBJ1-2; 12 nucleotides match TRBD1. Germline V gene lookup returns CDR1 MGHRA and CDR2 YSYEKL. The V gene end was trimmed by 0 bases and the J gene end by 3 bases; junction bases not matched to a gene: 5. The CDR3 sequence is 17 residues long. CDR3 nucleotides: TGCGCCAGCAGCCAAGACCCCGGGACAGGGGGCTACTATGGCTACACCTTC. Translated, it gives CASSQDPGTGGYYGYTF.

The chain has TRBV29-1 and TRBJ2-1, with 8 bases aligning to TRBD2. Germline values: CDR1 SQVTM, CDR2 ANQGSEA. Losses at the gene ends were 4 bases for V and 9 bases for J; bases not matched to a gene: 8. CDR3 length: 13 residues. The CDR3 here is CSVAHAGGGEQFF. The CDR3, as DNA: TGCAGCGTTGCCCATGCGGGGGGAGGTGAGCAGTTCTTC.

The rearrangement joins TRBV7-9 to TRBJ2-4; 9 bases align to TRBD2. This CDR3 is 16 amino acids long. Germline assignment: CDR1 SEHNR and CDR2 FQNEAQ (reference sequence). J gave up 15 bases and V 1 base, and 16 bases lay outside the gene matches. The chain's CDR3 is CASSLDPAGGQETRYF. CDR3 DNA sequence: TGTGCCAGCAGCTTAGATCCAGCGGGGGGCCAAGAGACCCGGTACTTC.

This clonotype was recorded a few times. The V and J genes are TRBV19 and TRBJ2-3; D is ambiguous. From germline, CDR1 is LNHDA and CDR2 SQIVND (reference sequence). The CDR3 runs to 11 residues. Trimming took off 5 bases at V and 6 bases at J, with 6 bases between the two ends. Here the CDR3 reads CASSRWDTQYF. The DNA for the CDR3 is TGTGCCAGTAGTCGTTGGGATACGCAGTATTTT.

CDR3 region: CASTPGPTESYGYTF. As DNA, the CDR3 is TGCGCCAGCACCCCGGGACCGACAGAGTCCTATGGCTACACCTTC. This chain joins TRBV5-1 and TRBJ1-2; perhaps TRBD1 as D (5 bases). CDR1 is SGHRS and CDR2 is YFSETQ in the germline V gene. V was trimmed by 6 bases and J by 4 bases, leaving 19 bases between them. This CDR3 has 15 residues.